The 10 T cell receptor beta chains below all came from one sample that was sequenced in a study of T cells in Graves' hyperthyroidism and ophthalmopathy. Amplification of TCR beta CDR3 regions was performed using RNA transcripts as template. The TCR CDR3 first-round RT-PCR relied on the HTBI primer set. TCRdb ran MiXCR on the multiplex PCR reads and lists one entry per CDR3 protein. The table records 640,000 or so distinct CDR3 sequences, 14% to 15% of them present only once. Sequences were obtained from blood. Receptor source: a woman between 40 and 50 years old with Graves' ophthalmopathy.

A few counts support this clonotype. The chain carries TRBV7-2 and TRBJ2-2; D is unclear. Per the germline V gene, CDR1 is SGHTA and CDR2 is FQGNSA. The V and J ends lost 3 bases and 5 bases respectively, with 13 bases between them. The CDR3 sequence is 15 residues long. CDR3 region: CASSFDGPRTGELFF. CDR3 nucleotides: TGTGCCAGCAGCTTTGACGGGCCGAGGACCGGGGAGCTGTTTTTT.

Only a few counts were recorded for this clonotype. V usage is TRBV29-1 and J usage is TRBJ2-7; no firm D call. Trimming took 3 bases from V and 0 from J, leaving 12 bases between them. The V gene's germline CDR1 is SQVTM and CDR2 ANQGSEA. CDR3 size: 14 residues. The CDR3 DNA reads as TGCAGCGTTGATTGGTCGCCCCGCTCCTACGAGCAGTACTTC. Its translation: CSVDWSPRSYEQYF.

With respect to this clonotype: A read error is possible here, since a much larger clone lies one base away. The CDR3 spells CASSLGGRSNQPQHF. The CDR3 DNA is TGTGCCAGCAGTTTGGGCGGGAGGAGCAATCAGCCCCAGCATTTT. V and J are TRBV2 and TRBJ1-5; D is ambiguous. There are 15 residues in the CDR3. Germline CDR1 SNHLY, CDR2 FYNNEI. Trimming took off 5 bases at V and 1 base at J, with 12 bases between the two ends.

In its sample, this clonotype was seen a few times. The CDR3 loop reads CASTERENETQYF. CDR3 in DNA: TGTGCCAGCACGGAGCGGGAGAATGAGACCCAGTACTTC. This sequence joins TRBV28 and TRBJ2-5; 8 bases match TRBD2. The CDR3 is 13 residues long. J was trimmed by 5 bases and V by 7 bases; bases with no gene match: 6. The germline V gene has CDR1 MDHEN and CDR2 SYDVKM.

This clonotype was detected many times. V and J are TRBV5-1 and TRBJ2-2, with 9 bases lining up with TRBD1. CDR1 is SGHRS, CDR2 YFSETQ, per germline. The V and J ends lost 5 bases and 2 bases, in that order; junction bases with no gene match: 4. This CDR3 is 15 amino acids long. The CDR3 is CASRPTGGNTGELFF. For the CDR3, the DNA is TGCGCCAGCAGACCCACAGGGGGCAACACCGGGGAGCTGTTTTTT.

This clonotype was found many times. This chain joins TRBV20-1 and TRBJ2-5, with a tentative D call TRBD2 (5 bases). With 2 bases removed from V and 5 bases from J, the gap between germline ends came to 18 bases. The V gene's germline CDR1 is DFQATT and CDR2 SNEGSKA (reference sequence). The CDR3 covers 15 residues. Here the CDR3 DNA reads TGCAGTGCTAGACCTGGCCTGGCTGGGGAGGAGACCCAGTACTTC. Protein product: CSARPGLAGEETQYF.

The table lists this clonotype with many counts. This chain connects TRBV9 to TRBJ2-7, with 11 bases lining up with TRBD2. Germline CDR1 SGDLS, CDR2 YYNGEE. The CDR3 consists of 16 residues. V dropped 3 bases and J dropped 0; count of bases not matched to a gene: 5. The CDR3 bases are TGTGCCAGCAGCGCTCGACTAGCGGGACGCTCCTACGAGCAGTACTTC. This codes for CASSARLAGRSYEQYF.

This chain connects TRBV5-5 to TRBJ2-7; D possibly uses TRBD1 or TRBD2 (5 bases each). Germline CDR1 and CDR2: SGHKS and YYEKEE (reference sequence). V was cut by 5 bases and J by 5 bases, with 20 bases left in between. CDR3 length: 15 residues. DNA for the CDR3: TGTGCCAGCAGGGTCTCACGGGGCCCGGTTGACGAGCAGTACTTC. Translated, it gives CASRVSRGPVDEQYF.

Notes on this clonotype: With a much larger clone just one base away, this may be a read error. This CDR3 is CASSEQETGELFF. In DNA, the CDR3 is TGTGCCAGCAGTGAACAGGAAACCGGGGAGCTGTTTTTT. The chain couples TRBV6-1 to TRBJ2-2; D gene ambiguous. The germline V gene encodes CDR1 MNHNS and CDR2 SASEGT. This CDR3 region has 13 residues. Trimming pared 2 bases from V and 5 bases from J, leaving 6 bases between.

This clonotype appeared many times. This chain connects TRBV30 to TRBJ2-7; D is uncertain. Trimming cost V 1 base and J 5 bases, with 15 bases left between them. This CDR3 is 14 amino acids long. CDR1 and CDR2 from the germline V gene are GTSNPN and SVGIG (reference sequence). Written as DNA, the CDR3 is TGTGCCTGGAGTGCCAATTGGGTTCTCGACGAGCAGTACTTC. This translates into CAWSANWVLDEQYF.